The clone carrying this TCR beta chain was detected only a few times. Its antigen is not known. The TCR cDNA carried a universal primer site and UMIs from 5'RACE template switching. TCRdb itself ran the 5' RACE reads through MiXCR, one entry per CDR3 protein. The sample lists 500,000 to 650,000 distinct CDR3 sequences; 12% were seen once. This sample is part of a study of T cells after yellow fever vaccination. In the study overall: It was SMART-Seq v4 Ultra Low Input that prepared the fractions with low cell numbers.

The CDR3 sequence is 13 residues long. Germline V lookup: CDR1 DFQATT, CDR2 SNEGSKA (reference sequence). Trimming took 5 bases from V and 7 from J; bases not matched to a gene: 7. Study observations and caveats: Although the secondary response was weaker, it peaked faster, at day 5 versus 15. Among primary-vaccination clones, most reappeared after the booster, at about 95% for CD4 and under 90% for CD8.

The source material was PBMCs, sampled on the day of the yellow fever booster vaccination. J is TRBJ2-1 and V is TRBV20-1, with 8 bases aligning to TRBD2. This clonotype was obtained from a man aged 30 to 39 who received the YFV17D yellow fever vaccine. The CDR3 nucleotides read TGCAGTGCTCCGCGGGTAGCGGGAAATGAGCAGTTCTTC. Protein: CSAPRVAGNEQFF.